The 11 T cell receptor beta chains listed next were all sequenced from one sample in a study of STAT5B mutations in CD4+ large granular lymphocyte leukemia. The assay was immunoSEQ multiplex PCR, and TCRdb's table has in-frame clones only and misses some. The data show roughly 48,000 clones, roughly two thirds seen once. Sequencing used CD4+ T cells from blood buffy coats. These receptors all come from a human donor in good health.

This sequence joins TRBV9 and TRBJ1-2, with TRBD1 as a possible D gene (5 bases). Germline loops: CDR1 SGDLS, CDR2 YYNGEE. The CDR3 is made up of 15 amino acids. The ends were cut back, 3 bases at V and 6 bases at J, with 18 bases in the middle. In DNA, the CDR3 is TGTGCCAGCAGCGGAGACCCTCTGGGGGGGGATGGCTACACCTTC. This translates into CASSGDPLGGDGYTF.

This chain links TRBV9 with TRBJ1-3; 9 nucleotides line up with TRBD1. The germline V gene encodes CDR1 SGDLS and CDR2 YYNGEE. The CDR3 loop spans 17 amino acids. The ends lost 3 bases at V and 0 bases at J; junction bases unmatched: 7. CDR3 loop: CASSEAPGQGSGNTIYF. CDR3 in DNA: TGTGCCAGCAGCGAGGCCCCGGGACAGGGCTCTGGAAACACCATATATTTT.

J is TRBJ1-1 and V is TRBV30; D uncertain. Trimming left V 1 base short and J 1 base short, with 16 bases between. CDR3 length: 16 amino acids. CDR1 GTSNPN and CDR2 SVGIG come from the germline V gene (reference sequence). The CDR3 DNA follows: TGTGCCTGGAGTGGAAGCATCGGGGTACCGAACACTGAAGCTTTCTTT. It encodes CAWSGSIGVPNTEAFF.

CDR3 DNA sequence: TGTGCCTGGAGTGGACAGGAGGGTGGGGAGCTGTTTTTT. It is translated as CAWSGQEGGELFF. The rearrangement links TRBV30 to TRBJ2-2; either TRBD1 or TRBD2 may fit D (6 bases each). CDR1 and CDR2 (germline): GTSNPN, SVGIG (reference sequence). The CDR3 consists of 13 residues. Trimming removed 1 base from V and 8 bases from J, with 11 bases in between. Together with reference TRBV30 and TRBJ2-2, the CDR3 gives the full variable domain: SQTIHQWPATLVQPVGSPLSLECTVEGTSNPNLYWYRQAAGRGLQLLFYSVGIGQISSEVPQNLSASRPQDRQFILSSKKLLLSDSGFYLCAWSGQEGGELFFGEGSRLTVL.

This clone was detected only a few times. The genes are TRBV15 and TRBJ1-2; D is possibly TRBD1 (6 bases). The CDR3 is 16 amino acids. Germline V gives CDR1 LNHNV, CDR2 YYDKDF (reference sequence). V lost 0 bases, J lost 3 bases, and 14 bases lay in between. CDR3 in DNA: TGTGCCACCAGCAGAGATTACGCAGGGGTGGACTATGGCTACACCTTC. Its translation: CATSRDYAGVDYGYTF.

The rearrangement links TRBV7-6 to TRBJ2-2; the match to TRBD2 covers 9 bases. V dropped 3 bases and J dropped 1; count of bases not matched to a gene: 3. CDR3 size: 16 residues. The germline gives CDR1 SGHVS, CDR2 FNYEAQ. The chain's CDR3 is CASSFRLAENTGELFF. CDR3 DNA sequence: TGTGCCAGCAGCTTTCGACTAGCGGAGAACACCGGGGAGCTGTTTTTT.

The CDR3 DNA reads TGTGCCAGCAGCTTAGCTGGACTAGTCCATAAAGAGACCCAGTACTTC. It specifies CASSLAGLVHKETQYF. This rearrangement joins TRBV7-2 to TRBJ2-5; TRBD2 agrees at 7 bases. Germline V CDR1 and CDR2: SGHTA, FQGNSA. The V segment lost 0 bases and the J segment 3 bases; nucleotides outside the gene matches: 7. The CDR3 spans 16 residues.

This chain joins TRBV6-5 and TRBJ1-4, with D perhaps matching TRBD1 (5 bases). This CDR3 contains 14 residues. Germline lookup yields CDR1 MNHEY and CDR2 SVGAGI. Deletions cut 5 bases from V and 5 bases from J, with 12 bases between. This CDR3 reads CASSGGAENEKLFF. CDR3 in DNA: TGTGCCAGCAGTGGGGGTGCGGAGAATGAAAAACTGTTTTTT.

The chain recombines TRBV18 with TRBJ1-1; no firm D call. Trimming removed 0 bases from V and 5 bases from J, with 7 bases in between. The CDR3 runs to 13 residues. CDR1 and CDR2 from the germline V gene are KGHSH and LQKENI. The CDR3 nucleotides are TGTGCCAGCTCACCACCCAGTGTTACTGAAGCTTTCTTT. Amino acid sequence: CASSPPSVTEAFF.

The chain recombines TRBV6-5 with TRBJ2-5; 8 bases agree with TRBD2. CDR3 size: 15 residues. From germline, CDR1 is MNHEY and CDR2 SVGAGI. V shed 4 bases, J shed 0 bases, and the junction held 4 bases outside the gene matches. CDR3 nucleotides: TGTGCCAGCAGTTCCGGGGGGGCCAACCAAGAGACCCAGTACTTC. This translates into CASSSGGANQETQYF.

V and J are TRBV27 and TRBJ2-5; TRBD1 matches 10 bases. The CDR3 totals 15 residues. J was trimmed by 9 bases and V by 2 bases; bases with no gene match: 9. Germline V gene sequence: CDR1 MNHEY, CDR2 SMNVEV (reference sequence). The CDR3 protein is CASSLLGAGTGAQYF. The CDR3 bases are TGTGCCAGCAGTTTACTGGGAGCGGGGACAGGGGCCCAGTACTTC.